Sequencing of this T cell receptor beta chain was carried out in a study of shared clonotypes between healthy human individuals. Details on this clone: Its antigen is unidentified.

The data were produced by immunoSEQ multiplex PCR, yet TCRdb's version contains in-frame clones alone and is incomplete. This sample carries 950,000 to 1,300,000 clones, about 70% of them seen once, and the ten largest clones take about 1.5%. Losses at the gene ends were 1 base for V and 4 bases for J; bases not matched to a gene: 5. The germline CDR1 and CDR2 sequences are SGHRS and YFSETQ. CDR3 length: 15 residues. Study-wide findings and caveats: Naive subsets tended to show greater estimated richness than memory subsets.

This sequence was found in a man between 18 and 35 years old in good health. Input material: memory CD4+ T cells sorted from blood. Described subset: CD45RA-negative fraction. V and J are TRBV5-1 and TRBJ2-1, with TRBD1 matching 7 bases. This chain's CDR3 is CASSLQGGQYNEQFF. CDR3 coding DNA: TGCGCCAGCAGCTTGCAAGGGGGCCAATACAATGAGCAGTTCTTC.